The 24 T cell receptor beta chains reported below all come from one sample, sequenced in a study of blood T cell repertoires in COVID-19. This table comes from immunoSEQ multiplex PCR, and its TCRdb copy is limited to in-frame clones, with some not included. The sample contains 350,000 to 400,000 clones, roughly 84% of which appear only once. Source material: PBMCs or T cells enriched from blood (not recorded which). These receptors were collected from a woman aged 25 to 39 who had recovered from COVID-19.

The chain recombines TRBV29-1 with TRBJ2-3; 12 bases are shared with TRBD2. Germline V gives CDR1 SQVTM, CDR2 ANQGSEA. V lost 1 base to trimming and J lost 1 base; unmatched junction nucleotides: 3. The CDR3 spans 16 residues. CDR3 residues: CSVEGRLAGGTDTQYF. DNA for the CDR3: TGCAGCGTTGAAGGGAGACTAGCGGGGGGCACAGATACGCAGTATTTT.

This clone appeared a few times. The chain is built from TRBV18 and TRBJ2-1; 11 bases line up with TRBD2. The CDR3 runs 16 residues. Germline V gives CDR1 KGHSH, CDR2 LQKENI. V shed 0 bases and J 4 bases; nucleotides not matched to a gene: 2. DNA for the CDR3: TGTGCCAGCTCACCACCGGGACTAGCGGAATACAATGAGCAGTTCTTC. Translation: CASSPPGLAEYNEQFF.

V and J are TRBV27 and TRBJ1-2; D is ambiguous. V was pared by 3 bases and J by 5 bases, with 10 bases between. The CDR3 runs 13 residues. Germline CDR1 is MNHEY and CDR2 is SMNVEV (reference sequence). CDR3 in DNA: TGTGCCAGCAGTTTCTCCCGGGGTTATGGCTACACCTTC. Amino acid sequence: CASSFSRGYGYTF.

Here the CDR3 DNA reads TGTGCCAGCAGTTTGGTGGGACTCGGTTACAATGAGCAGTTCTTC. This gives the protein CASSLVGLGYNEQFF. J is TRBJ2-1 and V is TRBV6-2 or TRBV6-3; a weak D match, TRBD2 (6 bases). Trimming left V 4 bases short and J 4 bases short, with 14 bases between. The CDR3 runs 15 residues. Germline-derived CDR1 and CDR2 are MNHEY and SVGEGT.

This clone was counted a single time. The junction does not match germline at one end; this may be a read error. This sequence joins TRBV4-2 and TRBJ2-7; maybe TRBD2 (5 bases). The CDR3 extends over 15 amino acids. Per the germline V gene, CDR1 is LGHNA and CDR2 is YNFKEQ. The CDR3 region has the DNA TGTGCCAGTAGCCAAGTGCTAGCTGCGGCCTACGAGCAGTACTTC. Protein sequence: CASSQVLAAAYEQYF.

The chain recombines TRBV6-1 with TRBJ1-1; maybe TRBD1 (5 bases). The germline V and J ends were trimmed by 1 base and 7 bases, with 16 bases remaining between them. This CDR3 comprises 15 residues. The V gene's germline CDR1 is MNHNS and CDR2 SASEGT. CDR3: CASSEEVGGGDEAFF. The CDR3 DNA follows: TGTGCCAGCAGTGAAGAGGTGGGGGGTGGGGATGAAGCTTTCTTT.

The table lists this clone with a count of one. This sequence joins TRBV10-3 and TRBJ2-3; the match to TRBD2 covers 9 bases. Germline CDR1 and CDR2: ENHRY and SYGVKD. J was trimmed by 0 bases and V by 2 bases; bases with no gene match: 3. This CDR3 spans 16 amino acids. CDR3 region: CAISEGSGGSTDTQYF. Written as DNA, the CDR3 is TGTGCCATCAGTGAGGGTAGCGGGGGAAGCACAGATACGCAGTATTTT.

This clone was seen only once. The rearrangement links TRBV3-1 (or the pseudogene TRBV3-2) to TRBJ2-5; tentative D call: TRBD2 (6 bases). This CDR3 comprises 13 residues. Germline V gene data show CDR1 as LGHDT and CDR2 as YNNKEL (reference sequence). The ends were cut back, 7 bases at V and 3 bases at J, with 12 bases in the middle. The CDR3 spells CASTSTSKETQYF. The CDR3 DNA sequence: TGTGCCAGCACCTCGACTAGTAAAGAGACCCAGTACTTC.

The rearrangement uses TRBV4-1 and TRBJ2-1; TRBD1 matches 8 bases. Trimming removed 4 bases from V and 3 bases from J; junction bases left unmatched: 5. CDR1 is MGHRA, CDR2 YSYEKL, per germline. The CDR3 runs 15 residues. The CDR3 region has the DNA TGCGCCAGCAGCCGGAGGGACAGGTTCTACAATGAGCAGTTCTTC. Amino acid sequence: CASSRRDRFYNEQFF.

The chain employs TRBV29-1 and TRBJ2-5; D is undetermined. V lost 1 base, J lost 0 bases, and 6 bases lay in between. The germline CDR1 and CDR2 sequences are SQVTM and ANQGSEA. CDR3 length equals 13 residues. The DNA of the CDR3 is TGCAGCGTTGAAGTAGTCTACCAAGAGACCCAGTACTTC. Encoded protein: CSVEVVYQETQYF.

This chain links TRBV15 with TRBJ2-2; TRBD1 matches 8 bases. The CDR3 totals 16 residues. Germline trimming cut 3 bases from V and 2 bases from J; bases unmatched to any gene: 5. From germline, CDR1 is LNHNV and CDR2 YYDKDF (reference sequence). The CDR3 nucleotides read TGTGCCACCAGCAGGGACAGGGATGGTAACACCGGGGAGCTGTTTTTT. Translating gives CATSRDRDGNTGELFF.

The CDR3 spells CSGRDSIDEQYF. CDR3 DNA: TGCAGCGGGAGGGACAGTATAGACGAGCAGTACTTC. The rearrangement uses TRBV29-1 and TRBJ2-7, with D possibly TRBD1 on 7 matching bases. The CDR3 has 12 amino acids. Germline V CDR1 and CDR2: SQVTM, ANQGSEA. The V end lost 7 bases, the J end lost 5 bases, and 15 bases lay between the germline ends.

This sequence joins TRBV11-2 and TRBJ2-1; D is perhaps TRBD1 (6 bases). Trimming removed 0 bases from V and 4 bases from J, with 13 bases in between. Germline V CDR1 and CDR2: SGHAT, FQNNGV. This CDR3 region has 16 residues. The CDR3 region is CASSLEGRGSYNEQFF. CDR3 in DNA: TGTGCCAGCAGCTTAGAGGGCAGGGGTAGTTACAATGAGCAGTTCTTC.

This chain uses TRBV28 with TRBJ2-3; 7 nucleotides line up with TRBD2. V was clipped by 6 bases and J by 4 bases; unmatched bases: 13. Per the germline V gene, CDR1 is MDHEN and CDR2 is SYDVKM. CDR3 length equals 16 residues. The CDR3 nucleotides read TGTGCCAGCAGCCCCGGAGGGGCGGGAGTCTCAGATACGCAGTATTTT. This codes for CASSPGGAGVSDTQYF.

V gene TRBV9 combines with J gene TRBJ2-2; TRBD2 aligns across 12 bases. J gave up 3 bases and V 0 bases, and 0 bases lay outside the gene matches. Germline assignment: CDR1 SGDLS and CDR2 YYNGEE. CDR3 size: 16 residues. The CDR3 spells CASSVGLAGDTGELFF. The CDR3 DNA reads TGTGCCAGCAGCGTAGGACTAGCGGGGGACACCGGGGAGCTGTTTTTT.

The rearrangement uses TRBV5-4 and TRBJ2-5; TRBD2 aligns across 13 bases. J lost 2 bases, V lost 4 bases, and 8 bases had no gene match. Germline assignment: CDR1 SGHNT and CDR2 YYREEE (reference sequence). The length of the CDR3 is 17 residues. CDR3 sequence reads: CASSRTSGGQSQETQYF. CDR3 bases: TGTGCCAGCAGCCGGACTAGCGGGGGACAGTCACAAGAGACCCAGTACTTC.

V gene TRBV2 combines with J gene TRBJ1-5; D perhaps matches TRBD1 (5 bases). V lost 0 bases and J lost 3, with 6 bases in between. This CDR3 has 14 amino acids. The V gene's germline CDR1 is SNHLY and CDR2 FYNNEI. The CDR3 is CASSEAGANQPQHF. The DNA for the CDR3 is TGTGCCAGCAGTGAAGCAGGGGCCAATCAGCCCCAGCATTTT.

This rearrangement joins TRBV4-1 to TRBJ1-1; 9 nucleotides agree with TRBD1. In germline, CDR1 is MGHRA, CDR2 YSYEKL. V was pared by 4 bases and J by 5 bases, with 5 bases of the junction left unmatched. The CDR3 length is 14 residues. CDR3 protein: CASSPPTGGTEAFF. As DNA, the CDR3 is TGCGCCAGCAGCCCCCCGACAGGGGGGACTGAAGCTTTCTTT.

The rearrangement links TRBV5-1 to TRBJ1-4, with D possibly TRBD1 on 5 matching bases. Trimming cost V 0 bases and J 3 bases, with 12 bases left between them. CDR1 and CDR2 (germline): SGHRS, YFSETQ. The CDR3 covers 16 residues. As DNA, the CDR3 is TGCGCCAGCAGCTTGGGCCAGGGCTCGGCTAATGAAAAACTGTTTTTT. It specifies CASSLGQGSANEKLFF.

This sequence joins TRBV19 and TRBJ2-7; TRBD1 matches 8 bases. The trim removed 5 bases at V and 4 bases at J, leaving 4 bases unmatched. CDR1 is LNHDA, CDR2 SQIVND, per germline (reference sequence). The CDR3 consists of 13 residues. In nucleotides, the CDR3 is TGTGCCAGTAGTGGCGGACAGGGATACGAGCAGTACTTC. Amino acid sequence: CASSGGQGYEQYF.

The genes are TRBV19 and TRBJ1-2; 8 nucleotides line up with TRBD1. The CDR3 is made up of 16 amino acids. The germline V gene has CDR1 LNHDA and CDR2 SQIVND (reference sequence). Losses at the gene ends were 5 bases for V and 6 bases for J; bases not matched to a gene: 14. The CDR3 region is CASSPSGQAKLDGYTF. For the CDR3, the DNA is TGTGCCAGTAGTCCCTCGGGACAGGCGAAATTGGATGGCTACACCTTC.

The chain employs TRBV20-1 and TRBJ2-7; D gene unclear. V was cut by 2 bases and J by 1 base, with 3 bases left in between. The germline V gene encodes CDR1 DFQATT and CDR2 SNEGSKA (reference sequence). CDR3 length: 11 residues. CDR3 DNA: TGCAGTGCTAGACCTTCCTACGAGCAGTACTTC. Its protein product is CSARPSYEQYF.

J is TRBJ2-1 and V is TRBV4-1; a weak D match, TRBD2 (6 bases). CDR1 MGHRA and CDR2 YSYEKL come from the germline V gene. The V and J ends lost 0 bases and 7 bases respectively, with 19 bases between them. The CDR3 has 17 amino acids. CDR3 residues: CASSQDPRGTSRNEQFF. The CDR3 bases are TGCGCCAGCAGCCAAGATCCTCGTGGGACTTCAAGGAATGAGCAGTTCTTC.

V usage is TRBV11-2 and J usage is TRBJ2-3, with 8 bases identical to TRBD2. In germline, CDR1 is SGHAT, CDR2 FQNNGV. CDR3 length equals 17 residues. J lost 0 bases, V lost 3 bases, and 8 bases had no gene match. This CDR3 is CASSFASGGASTDTQYF. DNA of the CDR3: TGTGCCAGCAGCTTCGCAAGCGGGGGTGCTAGCACAGATACGCAGTATTTT.